These T cell receptor beta chains were read from a single sample in a study of early T cells in non-severe SARS-CoV-2 infection. TCRdb ran MiXCR on the 5' RACE reads and lists one entry per CDR3 protein. The table includes fewer than 120,000 distinct CDR3 sequences, 10% to 15% detected once. Specimen: whole blood, collected at baseline. The receptor set was obtained from an adult who was a healthcare worker with PCR-confirmed SARS-CoV-2 infection or an uninfected control (not recorded which). Both conserved end residues are part of each CDR3. Each record gives: clone size, V gene, J gene, D gene, CDR3 DNA, CDR3 protein. The D gene is left open where the match is weak. Size values are once, few and many counts, or a class for expanded clones, and some rows have none.

clone size: few
V gene: TRBV12-3/TRBV12-4
J gene: TRBJ2-7
D gene: -
CDR3 DNA: TGTGCCAGCAGTTTTATCCCCTACGAGCAGTACTTC
CDR3 protein: CASSFIPYEQYF

clone size: -
V gene: TRBV6-5
J gene: TRBJ1-4
D gene: TRBD1
CDR3 DNA: TGTGCCAGCAGTTACTCGGGCCTCCCCAGGGGGCCGCTAAGAGAAAAACTGTTTTTT
CDR3 protein: CASSYSGLPRGPLREKLFF

clone size: -
V gene: TRBV6-5
J gene: TRBJ1-6
D gene: TRBD1
CDR3 DNA: TGTGCCAGCAGTTACGGGACAGCCAATTCACCCCTCCACTTT
CDR3 protein: CASSYGTANSPLHF

clone size: -
V gene: TRBV27
J gene: TRBJ1-6
D gene: TRBD1
CDR3 DNA: TGTGCCAGCAGTTTAATGGGACAGGGTGGATCACCCCTCCACTTT
CDR3 protein: CASSLMGQGGSPLHF

clone size: -
V gene: TRBV6-6
J gene: TRBJ2-1
D gene: TRBD1
CDR3 DNA: TGTGCCAGCAGTCTACAGGGGCATGAGCAGTTCTTC
CDR3 protein: CASSLQGHEQFF

clone size: many
V gene: TRBV6-6
J gene: TRBJ2-3
D gene: TRBD2
CDR3 DNA: TGTGCCAGCTCGGACGGGGGGGCTGGCACAGATACGCAGTATTTT
CDR3 protein: CASSDGGAGTDTQYF

clone size: -
V gene: TRBV28
J gene: TRBJ2-7
D gene: -
CDR3 DNA: TGTGCCAGCAGTTTCCCCCTACCCCCCTACGAGCAGTACTTC
CDR3 protein: CASSFPLPPYEQYF

clone size: -
V gene: TRBV6-1
J gene: TRBJ1-5
D gene: -
CDR3 DNA: TGTGCCAGCAGTGAAACTTGGCCCAGCAATCAGCCCCAGCATTTT
CDR3 protein: CASSETWPSNQPQHF

clone size: few
V gene: TRBV24-1
J gene: TRBJ2-1
D gene: TRBD1
CDR3 DNA: TGTGCCACCAGTGATCCCGGGACAGGGAAGAATGAGCAGTTCTTC
CDR3 protein: CATSDPGTGKNEQFF

clone size: few
V gene: TRBV5-1
J gene: TRBJ1-2
D gene: TRBD1
CDR3 DNA: TGCGCCAGCAGCTTAACAGGGGCGACGTTTAACTATGGCTACACCTTC
CDR3 protein: CASSLTGATFNYGYTF

clone size: few
V gene: TRBV24-1
J gene: TRBJ1-4
D gene: TRBD1
CDR3 DNA: TGTGCCACCTCCGAGACAGGGGATGAAAAACTGTTTTTT
CDR3 protein: CATSETGDEKLFF

clone size: -
V gene: TRBV28
J gene: TRBJ1-5
D gene: -
CDR3 DNA: TGTGCCAGCAGTTTACTGTGGGGGAATCAGCCCCAGCATTTT
CDR3 protein: CASSLLWGNQPQHF

clone size: -
V gene: TRBV4-1
J gene: TRBJ1-2
D gene: -
CDR3 DNA: TGCGCCAGCAGCCAAGGTATCGGGTCCGCCTATGGCTACACCTTC
CDR3 protein: CASSQGIGSAYGYTF

clone size: few
V gene: TRBV29-1
J gene: TRBJ2-7
D gene: -
CDR3 DNA: TGCAGCGTTGGCCAGACACGATACGAGCAGTACTTC
CDR3 protein: CSVGQTRYEQYF